This paragraph reports one T cell receptor beta chain. Its target is unknown. The germline V gene has CDR1 LGHNA and CDR2 YNFKEQ. V trimming: 8 bases; J trimming: 4 bases; junction bases outside the gene matches: 16. This CDR3 is 16 amino acids long. Intraepithelial plus lamina propria lymphocytes were released by processing graft tissue. The data originate from a study of graft-versus-host responses after intestinal transplantation. Some clones are missing from TCRdb's copy, which holds only in-frame ones; the method was immunoSEQ multiplex PCR. The table has roughly 19,000 clones, around 72% seen once; the top ten hold approximately 7.6%. The study, taken as a whole, reports: GvH clones occurred in recipient marrow; some first appeared in ileum or blood.

The source of this sequence is a human patient who received an intestinal transplant, so some T cells may come from the graft donor. The chain employs TRBV4-2 and TRBJ2-7, with 8 bases matching TRBD1. The sequenced sample was ileum tissue, obtained around 20 days after intestinal transplant. The CDR3 bases are TGTGCCAGCGAAGATTCTGGACGGACAGGGAGTTACGAGCAGTACTTC. Residues: CASEDSGRTGSYEQYF.